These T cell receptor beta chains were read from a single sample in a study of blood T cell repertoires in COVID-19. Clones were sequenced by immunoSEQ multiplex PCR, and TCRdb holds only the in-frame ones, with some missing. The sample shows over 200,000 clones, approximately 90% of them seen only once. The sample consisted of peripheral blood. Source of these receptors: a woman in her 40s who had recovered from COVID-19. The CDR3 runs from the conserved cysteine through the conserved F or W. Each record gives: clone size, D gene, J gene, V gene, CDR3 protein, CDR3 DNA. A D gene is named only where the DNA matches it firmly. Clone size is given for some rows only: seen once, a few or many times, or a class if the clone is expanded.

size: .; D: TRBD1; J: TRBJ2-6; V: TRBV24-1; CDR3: CATSDPASTGENSGANVLTF; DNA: TGTGCCACCAGTGACCCAGCCTCGACAGGGGAAAACTCTGGGGCCAACGTCCTGACTTTC
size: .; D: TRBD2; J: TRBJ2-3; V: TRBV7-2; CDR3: CASSPREGVGTQYF; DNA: TGTGCCAGCAGCCCCCGGGAGGGCGTCGGTACGCAGTATTTT
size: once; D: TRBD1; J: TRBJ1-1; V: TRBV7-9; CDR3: CASNPGQPNTEAFF; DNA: TGTGCCAGCAACCCGGGACAGCCGAACACTGAAGCTTTCTTT
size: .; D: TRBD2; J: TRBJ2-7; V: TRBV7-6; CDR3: CASSPGGGVGQYF; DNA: TGTGCCAGCAGCCCGGGGGGTGGAGTGGGGCAGTACTTC
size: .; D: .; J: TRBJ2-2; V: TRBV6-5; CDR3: CASSYSGTTGELFF; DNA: TGTGCCAGCAGTTACTCGGGCACCACCGGGGAGCTGTTTTTT
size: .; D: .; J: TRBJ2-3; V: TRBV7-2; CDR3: CASSFGDTQYF; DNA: TGTGCCAGCAGCTTTGGCGATACGCAGTATTTT
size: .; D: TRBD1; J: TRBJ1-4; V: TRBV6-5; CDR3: CASTDRGRKLFF; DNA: TGTGCCAGCACCGACAGGGGGCGAAAACTGTTTTTT
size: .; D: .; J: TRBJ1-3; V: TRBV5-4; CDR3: CASSLAGVVNTIYF; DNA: TGTGCCAGCAGCTTGGCGGGGGTCGTGAACACCATATATTTT
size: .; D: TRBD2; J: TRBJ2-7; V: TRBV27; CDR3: CASGARGRFYEQYF; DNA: TGTGCCTCGGGGGCCCGCGGGAGGTTTTACGAGCAGTACTTC
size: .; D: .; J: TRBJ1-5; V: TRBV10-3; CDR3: CAIGQTNQPQHF; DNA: TGTGCCATCGGACAAACAAATCAGCCCCAGCATTTT
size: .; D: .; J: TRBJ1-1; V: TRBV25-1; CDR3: CASSDPRRDPSNTEAFF; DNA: TGTGCCAGCAGTGACCCCCGACGGGATCCATCGAACACTGAAGCTTTCTTT
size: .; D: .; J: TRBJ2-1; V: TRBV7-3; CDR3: CASSPTESGLLFF; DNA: TGTGCCAGCAGCCCTACCGAGTCCGGACTCCTGTTCTTC
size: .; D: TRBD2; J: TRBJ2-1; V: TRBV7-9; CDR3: CASSPWGASGAPFHEQFF; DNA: TGTGCCAGCAGCCCATGGGGCGCTAGCGGGGCCCCATTCCATGAGCAGTTCTTC